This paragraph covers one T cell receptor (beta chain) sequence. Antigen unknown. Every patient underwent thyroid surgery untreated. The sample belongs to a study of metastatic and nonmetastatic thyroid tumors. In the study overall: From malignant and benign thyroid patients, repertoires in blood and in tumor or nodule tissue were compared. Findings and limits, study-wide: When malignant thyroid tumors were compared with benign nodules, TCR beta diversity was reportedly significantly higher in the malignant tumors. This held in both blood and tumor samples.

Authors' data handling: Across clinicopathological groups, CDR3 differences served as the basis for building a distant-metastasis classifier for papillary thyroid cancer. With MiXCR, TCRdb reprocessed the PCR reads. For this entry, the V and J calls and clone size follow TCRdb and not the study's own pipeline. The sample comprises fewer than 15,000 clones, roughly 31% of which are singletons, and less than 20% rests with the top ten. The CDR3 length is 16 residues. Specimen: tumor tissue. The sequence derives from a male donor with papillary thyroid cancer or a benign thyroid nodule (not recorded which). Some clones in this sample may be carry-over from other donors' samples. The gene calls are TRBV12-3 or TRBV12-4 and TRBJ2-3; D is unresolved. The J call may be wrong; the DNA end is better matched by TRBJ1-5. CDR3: CASSHYDRSLTDTQHF. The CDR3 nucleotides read TGTGCCAGCAGCCACTATGATCGGAGTCTAACAGATACGCAGCATTTT.